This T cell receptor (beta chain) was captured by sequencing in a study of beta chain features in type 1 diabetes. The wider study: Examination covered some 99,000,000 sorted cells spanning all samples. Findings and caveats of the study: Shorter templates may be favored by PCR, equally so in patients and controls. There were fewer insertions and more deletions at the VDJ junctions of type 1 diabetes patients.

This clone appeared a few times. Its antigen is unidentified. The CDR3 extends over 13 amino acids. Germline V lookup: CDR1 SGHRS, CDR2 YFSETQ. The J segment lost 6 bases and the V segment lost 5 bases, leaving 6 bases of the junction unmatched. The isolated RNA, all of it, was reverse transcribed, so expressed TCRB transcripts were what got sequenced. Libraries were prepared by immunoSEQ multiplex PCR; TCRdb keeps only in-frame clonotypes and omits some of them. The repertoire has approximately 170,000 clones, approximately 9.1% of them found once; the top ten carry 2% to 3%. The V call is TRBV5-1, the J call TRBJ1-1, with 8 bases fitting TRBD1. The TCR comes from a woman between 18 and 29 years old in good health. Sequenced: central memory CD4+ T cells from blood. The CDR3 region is CASRFQGAPEAFF. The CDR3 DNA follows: TGCGCCAGCAGATTTCAGGGGGCCCCTGAAGCTTTCTTT.